Below are 22 T cell receptor beta chains sequenced from a single sample in a study of CD8+CD57+ T cells in acquired aplastic anemia. CDR3 and TCR beta VDJ profiling relied on a genomic DNA template. TCRdb re-called the reads with MiXCR, one entry per CDR3 protein. The repertoire holds tens of thousands of distinct CDR3 sequences, under 80% seen once, with over 20% in the top ten. Sequenced: sorted CD4+, CD8+, or CD8+CD57+ T cells (not recorded which) from PBMCs. The receptor set was obtained from a human donor in good health, serving as a control.

This clonotype appeared once. Possible read error: a much larger clone is one base away. The chain uses TRBV9 and TRBJ2-1; the D is unclear. This CDR3 is 12 amino acids long. The germline V and J ends were trimmed by 0 bases and 6 bases, with 4 bases remaining between them. The V gene's germline CDR1 is SGDLS and CDR2 YYNGEE. The CDR3 DNA reads TGTGCCAGCAGCGTAGGAAGCAATGAGCAGTTCTTC. This gives the protein CASSVGSNEQFF.

V is TRBV20-1 and J is TRBJ1-1, with D maybe TRBD1 (6 bases). This CDR3 has 11 amino acids. V gave up 7 bases and J gave up 8 bases, with 14 bases separating them. Germline-derived CDR1 and CDR2 are DFQATT and SNEGSKA (reference sequence). For the CDR3, the DNA is TGCAGTGGTTCGTTCGACAGGGAAGCTTTCTTT. The encoded protein is CSGSFDREAFF.

This clonotype appeared a few times. The chain is built from TRBV7-3 and TRBJ2-3, with unresolved D. CDR1 and CDR2 (germline): SGHTA, FQGTGA. The length of the CDR3 is 16 residues. V was clipped by 1 base and J by 0 bases, with 11 bases between them. CDR3: CASSLIPTHSTDTQYF. CDR3 sequence (DNA): TGTGCCAGCAGCTTAATTCCAACACATAGCACAGATACGCAGTATTTT.

The rearrangement links TRBV7-3 to TRBJ2-7; 10 positions agree with TRBD2. The V and J ends lost 3 bases and 4 bases, in that order; junction bases with no gene match: 6. This CDR3 has 15 residues. Germline values: CDR1 SGHTA, CDR2 FQGTGA. In DNA, the CDR3 is TGTGCCAGCAGCTTCGCGGGACTAGCGTCGTACGAGCAGTACGTC. It specifies CASSFAGLASYEQYV.

This clonotype has just one count. This rearrangement joins TRBV12-3 or TRBV12-4 to TRBJ2-7; D unresolved. Trimming removed 4 bases at V and 3 bases at J, with 4 bases between. The CDR3 loop spans 11 amino acids. The CDR3 nucleotides read TGTGCCAGCAGTTACGGCTACGAGCAGTACTTC. It yields the protein CASSYGYEQYF.

The V gene is TRBV15, the J gene TRBJ2-3, with D unclear. Trimming stripped 9 bases from V and 6 bases from J, with 19 bases between. The CDR3 runs 14 residues. CDR1 is LNHNV, CDR2 YYDKDF, per germline (reference sequence). The CDR3 here is CATAIHWPYDTQYF. CDR3 nucleotide sequence: TGTGCCACTGCGATCCATTGGCCCTACGATACGCAGTATTTT.

This clonotype came up once. The chain joins TRBV5-1 to TRBJ2-5, with 10 bases fitting TRBD1. V was pared by 4 bases and J by 5 bases, with 5 bases of the junction left unmatched. Germline V lookup: CDR1 SGHRS, CDR2 YFSETQ. The CDR3 contains 14 residues. CDR3 region: CASSVGTGVETQYF. CDR3 DNA sequence: TGCGCCAGCAGCGTAGGGACAGGGGTGGAGACCCAGTACTTC.

The chain has TRBV14 and TRBJ1-6, with D tentatively TRBD1 (5 bases). Germline lookup yields CDR1 SGHDN and CDR2 FVKESK. The CDR3 length is 15 residues. The V and J ends lost 0 bases and 10 bases respectively, with 13 bases between them. CDR3 protein: CASSQDWGVSSPLHF. The DNA for the CDR3 is TGTGCCAGCAGCCAAGATTGGGGGGTAAGCTCACCCCTCCACTTT.

J is TRBJ2-5 and V is TRBV5-1; D is ambiguous. Germline CDR1 SGHRS, CDR2 YFSETQ. The CDR3 sequence is 14 residues long. V was cut by 0 bases and J by 0 bases, with 6 bases left in between. CDR3 nucleotides: TGCGCCAGCAGCTTGGGGCGGAACCAAGAGACCCAGTACTTC. Its translation: CASSLGRNQETQYF.

Notes on this clonotype: Compared with germline, one end of the junction differs, possibly owing to a read error. The J gene is TRBJ2-2, the V gene TRBV10-3, with TRBD1 as a possible D gene (6 bases). CDR3 length: 13 amino acids. Per the germline V gene, CDR1 is ENHRY and CDR2 is SYGVKD. CDR3 DNA: TGTGCCACCAGTGGGGGCAACACCGGGGAGCTGTTTTTT. It yields the protein CATSGGNTGELFF.

The chain recombines TRBV2 with TRBJ1-6; D is uncertain. Trimming stripped 4 bases from V and 8 bases from J, with 9 bases between. The CDR3 sequence is 13 residues long. Per the germline V gene, CDR1 is SNHLY and CDR2 is FYNNEI. In DNA form, the CDR3 reads TGTGCCAGCAGTGCCGCCCCCTATTCACCCCTCCACTTT. It yields the protein CASSAAPYSPLHF.

Details on this clonotype: One junction end does not reproduce the germline sequence, and a read error may be involved. The rearrangement links TRBV19 to TRBJ2-7; 9 bases are shared with TRBD2. The CDR3 is made up of 15 amino acids. Germline values: CDR1 LNHDA, CDR2 SQIVND (reference sequence). The CDR3: CASSKLAGATYEQYF. For the CDR3, the DNA is TGTGCCAGCAGTAAATTAGCGGGGGCCACTTACGAGCAGTACTTC.

This clonotype occurred once. The chain employs TRBV15 and TRBJ1-1; TRBD1 is a possible D gene (5 bases). V was trimmed by 3 bases and J by 7 bases, leaving 12 bases between them. The CDR3 covers 13 residues. CDR1 and CDR2 (germline): LNHNV, YYDKDF (reference sequence). The DNA of the CDR3 is TGTGCCACCAGCAGCCAGGGCGGCCGTGAAGCTTTCTTT. Its protein product is CATSSQGGREAFF.

V usage is TRBV5-5 and J usage is TRBJ1-2; tentative D call: TRBD1 (5 bases). Per the germline V gene, CDR1 is SGHKS and CDR2 is YYEKEE (reference sequence). CDR3 size: 14 residues. Trimming removed 0 bases at V and 3 bases at J, with 9 bases between. The CDR3 nucleotides are TGTGCCAGCAGCTTGGTAGGGGCCCACTATGGCTACACCTTC. This codes for CASSLVGAHYGYTF.

Relative to its sample, this clonotype is medium-sized. V usage is TRBV29-1 and J usage is TRBJ1-2, with a possible D match to TRBD1 (6 bases). The germline V and J ends were trimmed by 5 bases and 6 bases, with 7 bases remaining between them. The CDR3 consists of 10 residues. Looked up from germline, CDR1 is SQVTM and CDR2 is ANQGSEA. The CDR3, as DNA: TGCAGCGTTACAGGGAATGGCTACACCTTC. This gives the protein CSVTGNGYTF.

This clonotype has more than one count but fewer than ten. The genes are TRBV10-3 and TRBJ2-1; a weak D match, TRBD1 (5 bases). This CDR3 is 11 amino acids long. Per the germline V gene, CDR1 is ENHRY and CDR2 is SYGVKD. Trimming took 5 bases from V and 8 from J, leaving 7 bases between them. DNA of the CDR3: TGTGCCATCAGTCTAGGGGATGAGCAGTTCTTC. Translating gives CAISLGDEQFF.

This clonotype was seen only a few times. This chain links TRBV2 with TRBJ2-5; 7 positions match TRBD1. Trimming cost V 8 bases and J 1 base; bases outside gene matches: 4. The CDR3 is 13 amino acids. The germline V gene encodes CDR1 SNHLY and CDR2 FYNNEI. The CDR3 bases are TGTGCCAGCTCAAGGGACAGCCAAGAGACCCAGTACTTC. Translating gives CASSRDSQETQYF.

CDR3 loop: CASLGSANTGELFF. The CDR3 DNA is TGTGCCAGTCTGGGGAGCGCGAACACCGGGGAGCTGTTTTTT. The chain links TRBV19 to TRBJ2-2, with D possibly TRBD2 on 5 matching bases. The CDR3 contains 14 residues. Trimming shortened V by 8 bases and J by 0 bases, and 10 bases separated the two germline ends. Germline CDR1 is LNHDA and CDR2 is SQIVND (reference sequence).

The V and J genes are TRBV20-1 and TRBJ1-4; D gene unclear. CDR3 size: 13 residues. Germline CDR1 DFQATT, CDR2 SNEGSKA (reference sequence). The germline V and J ends were trimmed by 0 bases and 7 bases, with 9 bases remaining between them. CDR3 in amino acids: CSARDKDPEKLFF. The CDR3 DNA reads TGCAGTGCTAGAGATAAGGATCCTGAAAAACTGTTTTTT.

This chain joins TRBV29-1 and TRBJ2-1; 8 bases fit TRBD2. V lost 6 bases, J lost 5 bases, and 6 bases stayed unmatched. This CDR3 comprises 13 residues. CDR1 is SQVTM and CDR2 is ANQGSEA in the germline V gene. The CDR3 sequence is CSVDGTRDNEQFF. CDR3 bases: TGCAGCGTCGACGGGACTAGAGACAATGAGCAGTTCTTC.

The chain joins TRBV12-3 or TRBV12-4 to TRBJ1-1, with D tentatively TRBD1 (6 bases). V shed 3 bases and J shed 6 bases, with 17 bases lying between them. The CDR3 is 15 residues long. The CDR3 protein is CASSFDRQRNAEAFF. The CDR3 DNA follows: TGTGCCAGCAGTTTCGACAGGCAGAGAAACGCTGAAGCTTTCTTT.

The chain uses TRBV25-1 and TRBJ1-1, with TRBD1 as a possible D gene (5 bases). This CDR3 is 13 amino acids long. CDR1 and CDR2 from the germline V gene are MGHDK and SYGVNS. V was trimmed by 2 bases and J by 7 bases, leaving 11 bases between them. In DNA form, the CDR3 reads TGTGCCAGCAGTGAAGACTACCAGGGTGAAGCTTTCTTT. It encodes CASSEDYQGEAFF.